This T cell receptor (beta chain) came from a study of cytomegalovirus exposure and HLA in healthy donors. The study's findings and limits: Rarity marked most TCR sequences, yet some public TCRs occurred in many donors. In an earlier analysis, in several hundred donors, most V segments appeared productive either ~90% or ~30% of the time. Among TCR beta chains, those listed as cytomegalovirus-associated numbered around 160. Roughly uniform depth of sequencing across donors was assumed in presence/absence analyses.

Vbeta (60) and Jbeta (13) primers were used in the PCR. Here immunoSEQ multiplex PCR was the method, and the copy in TCRdb shows in-frame clones only, minus some. The data show about 93,000 clones, roughly 77% seen once. Points on this clone: Its antigen is not identified.

The sample consisted of PBMCs. The receptor's source is a man aged 30 to 39 in good health and CMV-seronegative.

In DNA, the CDR3 is TGTGCTAGTGGTTTGGGGGACAGGGGAACAGATACGCAGTATTTT. It encodes CASGLGDRGTDTQYF. The chain links TRBV12-5 to TRBJ2-3, with 10 positions matching TRBD1. J lost 3 bases, V lost 1 base, and 1 base had no gene match. The CDR3 totals 15 residues. Per the germline V gene, CDR1 is LGHNT and CDR2 is FRNRAP.